These 6 T cell receptor beta chains originate from one sample sequenced in a study of blood T cell repertoires in COVID-19. The table came from immunoSEQ multiplex PCR; TCRdb's copy has only in-frame clones and leaves some out. This table holds approximately 100,000 clones, 85% to 90% found once. The sequenced material came from peripheral blood. The source is a woman older than 75 with active COVID-19.

This rearrangement joins TRBV18 to TRBJ1-6, with D perhaps TRBD1 (6 bases). Trimming took 6 bases from V and 7 from J, leaving 16 bases between them. This CDR3 spans 15 amino acids. The V gene's germline CDR1 is KGHSH and CDR2 LQKENI. CDR3 nucleotides: TGTGCCAGCTCCCTTACAGGGTTGGGGAATTCACCCCTCCACTTT. It yields the protein CASSLTGLGNSPLHF.

The gene calls are TRBV5-1 and TRBJ2-7; no clear D. The CDR3 runs to 14 residues. Trimming shortened V by 4 bases and J by 1 base, and 12 bases separated the two germline ends. Per the germline V gene, CDR1 is SGHRS and CDR2 is YFSETQ. CDR3 sequence: CASSRPQESYEQYF. CDR3 sequence (DNA): TGCGCCAGCAGCCGACCCCAGGAATCCTACGAGCAGTACTTC.

The chain has TRBV23-1 and TRBJ2-5, with 9 bases that match TRBD2. TRBV23-1 is labeled an ORF, and its function is uncertain. Trimming at V came to 3 bases and at J to 4 bases, leaving 6 bases not matched to a gene. The length of the CDR3 is 15 residues. CDR3 in DNA: TGCGCCAGCAGTCATAGCGGGAGACGCCGAGAGACCCAGTACTTC. Encoded protein: CASSHSGRRRETQYF.

This clone was found once. The rearrangement joins TRBV6-5 to TRBJ2-5; TRBD2 is a possible D gene (7 bases). With 8 bases removed from V and 10 bases from J, the gap between germline ends came to 14 bases. Germline-derived CDR1 and CDR2 are MNHEY and SVGAGI. The CDR3 contains 11 residues. This CDR3 is CASGLGGGQYF. CDR3 in DNA: TGTGCCAGCGGGTTAGGGGGGGGCCAGTACTTC.

V is TRBV2 and J is TRBJ1-2, with D perhaps matching TRBD1 (6 bases). V was pared by 4 bases and J by 4 bases, with 10 bases between. Germline V CDR1 and CDR2: SNHLY, FYNNEI. The CDR3 loop spans 13 amino acids. The CDR3 bases are TGTGCCAGCAGTGGGGGGCTGTTCTATGGCTACACCTTC. It codes for CASSGGLFYGYTF.

The chain carries TRBV6-1 and TRBJ1-5; 7 bases agree with TRBD1. Germline CDR1 is MNHNS and CDR2 is SASEGT. The ends lost 0 bases at V and 9 bases at J; junction bases unmatched: 14. CDR3 length equals 17 residues. Written as DNA, the CDR3 is TGTGCCAGCAGTGAAGCGAAAACGACAGGGCAATGGAGGCCCCAGCATTTT. It specifies CASSEAKTTGQWRPQHF.